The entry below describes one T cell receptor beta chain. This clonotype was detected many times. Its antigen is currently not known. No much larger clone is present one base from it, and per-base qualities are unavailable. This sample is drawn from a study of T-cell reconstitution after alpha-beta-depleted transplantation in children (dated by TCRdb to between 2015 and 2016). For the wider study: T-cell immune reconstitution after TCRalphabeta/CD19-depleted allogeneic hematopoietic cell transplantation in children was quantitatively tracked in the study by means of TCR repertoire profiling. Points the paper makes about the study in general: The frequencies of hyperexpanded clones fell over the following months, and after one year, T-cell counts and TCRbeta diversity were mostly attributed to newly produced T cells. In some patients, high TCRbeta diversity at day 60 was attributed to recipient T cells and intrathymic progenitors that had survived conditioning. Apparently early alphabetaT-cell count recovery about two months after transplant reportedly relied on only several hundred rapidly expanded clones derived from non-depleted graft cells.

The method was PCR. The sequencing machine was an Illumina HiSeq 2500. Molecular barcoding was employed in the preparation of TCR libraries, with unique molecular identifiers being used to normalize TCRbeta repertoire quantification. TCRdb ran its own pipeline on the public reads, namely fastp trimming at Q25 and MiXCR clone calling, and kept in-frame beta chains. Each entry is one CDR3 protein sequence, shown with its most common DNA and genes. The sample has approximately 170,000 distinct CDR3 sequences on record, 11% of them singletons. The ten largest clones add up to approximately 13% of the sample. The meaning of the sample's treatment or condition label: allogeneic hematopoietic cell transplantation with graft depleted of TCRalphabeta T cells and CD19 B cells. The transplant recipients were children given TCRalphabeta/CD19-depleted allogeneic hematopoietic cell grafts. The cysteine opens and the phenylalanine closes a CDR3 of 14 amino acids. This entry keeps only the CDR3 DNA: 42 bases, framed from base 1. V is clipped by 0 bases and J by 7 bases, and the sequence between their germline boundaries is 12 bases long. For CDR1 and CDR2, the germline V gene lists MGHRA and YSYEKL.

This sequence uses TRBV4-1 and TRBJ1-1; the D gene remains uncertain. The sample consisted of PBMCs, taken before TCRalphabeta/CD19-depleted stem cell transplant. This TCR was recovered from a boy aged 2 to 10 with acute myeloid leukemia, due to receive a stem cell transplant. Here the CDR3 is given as CASSQEGRPSEAFF. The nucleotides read TGCGCCAGCAGCCAAGAGGGGAGGCCCAGTGAAGCTTTCTTT.